Shown below are 13 T cell receptor beta chains from a single sample sequenced in a study of CD8 T cells in Susac syndrome. Random-hexamer reverse transcription was applied to about 0.45 to 1 ug RNA. One entry per CDR3 protein results from TCRdb running MiXCR on the immunoSEQ multiplex PCR reads. Here the sample spans 250,000 to 300,000 distinct CDR3 sequences, 70% to 90% being singletons. The specimen was CD8+ T cells from PBMCs. These receptors all stem from a human donor with multiple sclerosis.

The chain uses TRBV9 and TRBJ2-7; D uncertain. There are 13 residues in the CDR3. V lost 0 bases to trimming and J lost 5 bases, with 9 bases between them. The V gene's germline CDR1 is SGDLS and CDR2 YYNGEE. CDR3 bases: TGTGCCAGCAGCGTAGAAGAGTTGGACGAGCAGTACTTC. Amino acid sequence: CASSVEELDEQYF.

The V call is TRBV12-3 or TRBV12-4, the J call TRBJ2-4, with D maybe TRBD2 (5 bases). V was clipped by 3 bases and J by 5 bases, with 14 bases between them. There are 15 residues in the CDR3. The CDR3: CASSLARERENIQYF. CDR3 nucleotides: TGTGCCAGCAGTTTGGCCAGAGAGAGGGAAAACATTCAGTACTTC.

The chain couples TRBV6-1 to TRBJ1-5; D perhaps matches TRBD1 (5 bases). V was pared by 6 bases and J by 0 bases, with 12 bases between. Germline assignment: CDR1 MNHNS and CDR2 SASEGT. There are 15 residues in the CDR3. The CDR3 coding sequence is TGTGCCAGCAGGGCCGGGACGTATAGCAATCAGCCCCAGCATTTT. Translating it yields CASRAGTYSNQPQHF.

The chain is built from TRBV19 and TRBJ1-1; no definite D call. In germline, CDR1 is LNHDA, CDR2 SQIVND (reference sequence). The CDR3 sequence is 14 residues long. Trimming cost V 3 bases and J 1 base, with 9 bases left between them. CDR3 in DNA: TGTGCCAGTAGTATTGGGCAGCCGAACACTGAAGCTTTCTTT. This codes for CASSIGQPNTEAFF.

This chain links TRBV19 with TRBJ1-5; D perhaps matches TRBD1 (6 bases). Trimming cost V 5 bases and J 1 base, with 12 bases left between them. Germline CDR1 LNHDA, CDR2 SQIVND (reference sequence). The CDR3 is 15 residues long. The CDR3: CASSAGHLSNQPQHF. The CDR3 DNA is TGTGCCAGTAGTGCGGGACACTTGAGCAATCAGCCCCAGCATTTT.

The V and J genes are TRBV30 and TRBJ2-7; the D is unclear. This CDR3 is built from 11 residues. The V and J ends lost 3 bases and 0 bases respectively, with 3 bases between them. Germline V lookup: CDR1 GTSNPN, CDR2 SVGIG (reference sequence). In DNA form, the CDR3 reads TGTGCCTGGAGGGTCTCCTACGAGCAGTACTTC. It encodes CAWRVSYEQYF. Drawing the rest from reference TRBV30 and TRBJ2-7, the complete variable domain is SQTIHQWPATLVQPVGSPLSLECTVEGTSNPNLYWYRQAAGRGLQLLFYSVGIGQISSEVPQNLSASRPQDRQFILSSKKLLLSDSGFYLCAWRVSYEQYFGPGTRLTVT.

This clonotype occurred once. The chain employs TRBV20-1 and TRBJ2-7; 13 positions agree with TRBD2. Looked up from germline, CDR1 is DFQATT and CDR2 is SNEGSKA (reference sequence). After removal of 6 bases from V and 3 bases from J, the junction contained 17 bases not matched to a gene. The CDR3 runs 18 residues. CDR3 protein: CSASLLPRTSGSVYEQYF. For the CDR3, the DNA is TGCAGTGCCAGCCTCCTCCCAAGGACTAGCGGGAGTGTCTACGAGCAGTACTTC.

The chain is built from TRBV20-1 and TRBJ2-7; D remains ambiguous. The germline V gene has CDR1 DFQATT and CDR2 SNEGSKA (reference sequence). V gave up 0 bases and J gave up 1 base, with 10 bases separating them. CDR3 size: 14 residues. The CDR3 reads CSARDALRSYEQYF. The CDR3, as DNA: TGCAGTGCTAGAGATGCCTTGCGGTCCTACGAGCAGTACTTC.

This chain joins TRBV7-9 and TRBJ2-2; D not resolved. The CDR3 runs to 15 residues. V lost 5 bases and J 1 base, leaving 11 bases between the germline ends. The V gene's germline CDR1 is SEHNR and CDR2 FQNEAQ (reference sequence). The CDR3 spells CASSQSAGNTGELFF. CDR3 in DNA: TGTGCCAGCAGCCAATCAGCAGGGAACACCGGGGAGCTGTTTTTT.

V gene TRBV12-3 or TRBV12-4 combines with J gene TRBJ2-1; TRBD2 might be the D (5 bases). Trimming removed 4 bases from V and 10 bases from J, with 14 bases in between. The CDR3 covers 13 residues. CDR3 nucleotide sequence: TGTGCCAGCAGTTGGACTGCGGACCTGGAGCAGTTCTTC. Amino acids: CASSWTADLEQFF.

V usage is TRBV14 and J usage is TRBJ2-7; 7 bases line up with TRBD2. Germline V CDR1 and CDR2: SGHDN, FVKESK. This CDR3 is 16 amino acids long. V was clipped by 1 base and J by 0 bases; unmatched bases: 6. CDR3 sequence (DNA): TGTGCCAGCAGCCAAGTGGGGGGGTGGAACTCCTACGAGCAGTACTTC. This gives the protein CASSQVGGWNSYEQYF.

This sequence joins TRBV27 and TRBJ2-1; TRBD2 aligns across 8 bases. CDR1 is MNHEY, CDR2 SMNVEV, per germline (reference sequence). The CDR3 contains 14 residues. V was clipped by 3 bases and J by 5 bases; unmatched bases: 3. CDR3 sequence: CASSLGTSHNEQFF. CDR3 nucleotides: TGTGCCAGCAGTTTGGGGACTAGTCACAATGAGCAGTTCTTC.

V is TRBV4-1 and J is TRBJ1-2; D remains unclear. CDR3 length: 13 residues. V shed 6 bases and J shed 2 bases, with 10 bases lying between them. From germline, CDR1 is MGHRA and CDR2 YSYEKL. CDR3 amino acids: CASSEIANYGYTF. The CDR3 DNA sequence: TGCGCCAGCAGTGAGATAGCCAACTATGGCTACACCTTC.